The 23 T cell receptor beta chains given below trace back to one sample, sequenced in a study of cytomegalovirus exposure and HLA in healthy donors. With 60 Vbeta and 13 Jbeta primers, the PCR was carried out. This table comes from immunoSEQ multiplex PCR, and its TCRdb copy is limited to in-frame clones, with some not included. The sample lists about 140,000 clones; roughly 79% were seen once. Material for sequencing was PBMCs. These receptors were collected from a man aged 25 to 40 in good health and CMV-seropositive.

This chain joins TRBV4-2 and TRBJ2-5, with TRBD2 identical over 10 bases. This CDR3 is built from 17 residues. Unmatched junction bases numbered 9, after V lost 4 bases and J lost 1 base. Looked up from germline, CDR1 is LGHNA and CDR2 is YNFKEQ. The CDR3 loop is CASSRASSGGAQETQYF. The CDR3 bases are TGTGCCAGCAGCCGAGCCTCCAGCGGGGGGGCCCAAGAGACCCAGTACTTC.

A single count supports this clone. The CDR3 region has the DNA TGTGCCAGCAGCGCACAGGGGCATGAGCAGTTCTTC. Its translation: CASSAQGHEQFF. The rearrangement links TRBV7-9 to TRBJ2-1, with 7 bases aligning to TRBD1. V was pared by 5 bases and J by 8 bases, with 3 bases of the junction left unmatched. Per the germline V gene, CDR1 is SEHNR and CDR2 is FQNEAQ (reference sequence). This CDR3 comprises 12 residues.

V is TRBV19 and J is TRBJ1-5; D is undetermined. Germline loops: CDR1 LNHDA, CDR2 SQIVND (reference sequence). V lost 1 base, J lost 2 bases, and 12 bases lay in between. There are 16 residues in the CDR3. The chain's CDR3 is CASSIVDPGGNQPQHF. The CDR3 bases are TGTGCCAGTAGTATAGTGGACCCCGGGGGCAATCAGCCCCAGCATTTT.

The chain has TRBV6-5 and TRBJ2-1; maybe TRBD1 (6 bases). V lost 5 bases and J lost 0, with 11 bases in between. Germline assignment: CDR1 MNHEY and CDR2 SVGAGI. This CDR3 is 15 amino acids long. This CDR3 is CASSRDRSSYNEQFF. The CDR3 DNA sequence: TGTGCCAGCAGTAGAGACAGGAGCTCCTACAATGAGCAGTTCTTC.

A single count supports this clone. V is TRBV21-1 and J is TRBJ2-6; the D call in the table, TRBD1, was not verified against the DNA. TRBV21-1 is tagged as a pseudogene. CDR3 length equals 21 residues. The CDR3 reads CASSKETGQTTGESGANVLTF. Written as DNA, the CDR3 is TGTGCCAGCAGCAAAGAGACGGGACAGACAACGGGGGAGTCTGGGGCCAACGTCCTGACTTTC.

This clone was observed a handful of times. The CDR3 DNA reads TGTGCCAGTAGTCAAGGGGGGGGAGGCACTGAAGCTTTCTTT. Its protein is CASSQGGGGTEAFF. This rearrangement joins TRBV19 to TRBJ1-1; D perhaps matches TRBD1 (6 bases). V lost 5 bases to trimming and J lost 4 bases, with 14 bases between them. Germline assignment: CDR1 LNHDA and CDR2 SQIVND (reference sequence). CDR3 length: 14 amino acids. The variable domain in full, completed from reference TRBV19 and TRBJ1-1, reads DGGITQSPKYLFRKEGQNVTLSCEQNLNHDAMYWYRQDPGQGLRLIYYSQIVNDFQKGDIAEGYSVSREKKESFPLTVTSAQKNPTAFYLCASSQGGGGTEAFFGQGTRLTVV.

As regards this clone: A junction boundary mismatches the germline segment, possibly from a read error. The sample contains more than one DNA sequence encoding this CDR3. The genes are TRBV9 and TRBJ1-4, with 9 bases fitting TRBD1. Germline V CDR1 and CDR2: SGDLS, YYNGEE. There are 14 residues in the CDR3. The CDR3 loop reads CASSVGDRDEKLFF. The CDR3 coding sequence is TGTGCCAGCAGCGTAGGGGACAGGGACGAAAAGCTGTTTTTT.

The genes are TRBV14 and TRBJ1-3; no clear D gene. The V end was cut by 1 base, the J end by 4 bases, with 5 bases between. This CDR3 contains 13 residues. The germline CDR1 and CDR2 sequences are SGHDN and FVKESK. The CDR3: CASSQASGNTIYF. CDR3 nucleotides: TGTGCCAGCAGCCAAGCATCAGGAAACACCATATATTTT.

The chain joins TRBV7-6 to TRBJ1-2; D is possibly TRBD1 (5 bases). Germline V gene sequence: CDR1 SGHVS, CDR2 FNYEAQ. V was cut by 10 bases and J by 7 bases, with 19 bases left in between. This CDR3 has 13 residues. The CDR3 sequence: CATSGWGGRGYTF. In DNA, the CDR3 is TGTGCCACGAGTGGTTGGGGGGGTCGTGGCTACACCTTC.

The rearrangement joins TRBV28 to TRBJ1-5; 8 nucleotides align to TRBD1. V lost 6 bases to trimming and J lost 6 bases; unmatched junction nucleotides: 13. Germline CDR1 reads MDHEN; CDR2 reads SYDVKM. The CDR3 has 16 amino acids. CDR3 coding DNA: TGTGCCAGCAGCGGGCCAGGGGGCGAACGAAGTCAGCCCCAGCATTTT. Translation: CASSGPGGERSQPQHF. The complete variable domain, with remaining parts taken from reference TRBV28 and TRBJ1-5, reads DVKVTQSSRYLVKRTGEKVFLECVQDMDHENMFWYRQDPGLGLRLIYFSYDVKMKEKGDIPEGYSVSREKKERFSLILESASTNQTSMYLCASSGPGGERSQPQHFGDGTRLSIL.

The rearrangement uses TRBV28 and TRBJ2-1, with 7 bases that match TRBD2. Germline CDR1 is MDHEN and CDR2 is SYDVKM. Trimming cost V 8 bases and J 4 bases; bases outside gene matches: 14. The CDR3 runs 16 residues. This chain's CDR3 is CASPTRRETLYNEQFF. The CDR3 DNA follows: TGTGCCAGCCCCACTAGGCGGGAGACCTTGTACAATGAGCAGTTCTTC.

The V gene is TRBV30, the J gene TRBJ1-4; the match to TRBD1 covers 7 bases. V was clipped by 4 bases and J by 5 bases; unmatched bases: 4. CDR1 is GTSNPN, CDR2 SVGIG, per germline (reference sequence). The CDR3 sequence is 13 residues long. Here the CDR3 DNA reads TGTGCCTGGAACCCAGGGGGAAATGAAAAACTGTTTTTT. Protein: CAWNPGGNEKLFF.

This clone was picked up one time. V gene TRBV6-5 combines with J gene TRBJ2-7, with 11 bases aligning to TRBD2. This CDR3 is built from 15 residues. J gave up 3 bases and V 2 bases, and 3 bases lay outside the gene matches. CDR1 and CDR2 (germline): MNHEY, SVGAGI. The CDR3 region is CASSYGTSGLYEQYF. The CDR3 DNA reads TGTGCCAGCAGTTACGGGACTAGCGGACTCTACGAGCAGTACTTC.

The gene calls are TRBV7-2 and TRBJ1-5, with 7 bases matching TRBD1. CDR3 length equals 18 residues. Germline-derived CDR1 and CDR2 are SGHTA and FQGNSA. The J segment lost 0 bases and the V segment lost 4 bases, leaving 12 bases of the junction unmatched. The CDR3 region is CASSSLTGDPYSNQPQHF. The CDR3 bases are TGTGCCAGCAGCTCTTTAACAGGGGACCCATATAGCAATCAGCCCCAGCATTTT.

The chain employs TRBV18 and TRBJ1-1; the match to TRBD1 covers 8 bases. Germline V gene lookup returns CDR1 KGHSH and CDR2 LQKENI. The CDR3 totals 15 residues. Losses at the gene ends were 2 bases for V and 3 bases for J; bases not matched to a gene: 5. The CDR3 loop reads CASSPTIQGDTEAFF. The CDR3 DNA is TGTGCCAGCTCACCAACCATACAGGGGGACACTGAAGCTTTCTTT.

The chain combines TRBV6-5 with TRBJ1-1, with D unresolved. The CDR3 covers 16 residues. CDR1 MNHEY and CDR2 SVGAGI come from the germline V gene. V was clipped by 2 bases and J by 3 bases, with 16 bases between them. The CDR3, as DNA: TGTGCCAGCAGTTACGCCAGAGGGTTGCAGCACACTGAAGCTTTCTTT. This translates into CASSYARGLQHTEAFF.

The chain combines TRBV7-6 with TRBJ2-5; TRBD2 matches 7 bases. The end of the DNA is better explained by TRBJ2-7, so the J call may be wrong. The CDR3 has 18 amino acids. Germline assignment: CDR1 SGHVS and CDR2 FNYEAQ. The CDR3 loop is CASSLTNPSSGLSYEQYF. CDR3 DNA sequence: TGTGCCAGCAGCTTAACCAACCCCTCTAGCGGCCTAAGTTACGAGCAGTACTTC.

This clone appeared a single time. The chain carries TRBV7-3 and TRBJ2-6; tentative D call: TRBD2 (7 bases). Germline assignment: CDR1 SGHTA and CDR2 FQGTGA. This CDR3 contains 15 residues. Trimming pared 5 bases from V and 5 bases from J, leaving 13 bases between. The DNA for the CDR3 is TGTGCCAGCAGCCCCGCCGGGGGGCGGGCCAACGTCCTGACTTTC. Translation: CASSPAGGRANVLTF. Using reference TRBV7-3 and TRBJ2-6 for the parts outside the CDR3, the full variable domain is GAGVSQTPSNKVTEKGKYVELRCDPISGHTALYWYRQSLGQGPEFLIYFQGTGAADDSGLPNDRFFAVRPEGSVSTLKIQRTERGDSAVYLCASSPAGGRANVLTFGAGSRLTVL.

V gene TRBV7-9 combines with J gene TRBJ2-5; D remains ambiguous. Germline CDR1 SEHNR, CDR2 FQNEAQ (reference sequence). The length of the CDR3 is 13 residues. The ends were cut back, 0 bases at V and 5 bases at J, with 7 bases in the middle. In DNA, the CDR3 is TGTGCCAGCAGCTTAGCCCTCGAGGAGACCCAGTACTTC. Its protein product is CASSLALEETQYF.

This clone was seen once. The chain joins TRBV27 to TRBJ2-1; 16 positions match TRBD2. With V trimmed by 4 bases and J by 3 bases, 9 bases remained unmatched. The CDR3 is 19 amino acids. The germline CDR1 and CDR2 sequences are MNHEY and SMNVEV (reference sequence). CDR3 in amino acids: CASSSVPGTSGRVYNEQFF. CDR3 DNA: TGTGCCAGCAGTTCGGTTCCCGGGACTAGCGGGAGGGTCTACAATGAGCAGTTCTTC.

The rearrangement uses TRBV27 and TRBJ2-7; weak D call: TRBD1 (6 bases). Trimming left V 2 bases short and J 3 bases short, with 8 bases between. The CDR3 totals 13 residues. Germline V lookup: CDR1 MNHEY, CDR2 SMNVEV (reference sequence). The DNA for the CDR3 is TGTGCCAGCAGTTTAGCCAGGGGCTACGAGCAGTACTTC. This encodes CASSLARGYEQYF.

This clone was seen a single time. The rearrangement uses TRBV19 and TRBJ2-4, with TRBD1 matching over 7 bases. The CDR3 consists of 14 residues. V lost 7 bases and J lost 1; bases outside the gene matches: 4. Germline assignment: CDR1 LNHDA and CDR2 SQIVND (reference sequence). CDR3: CASTKQGAKNIQYF. CDR3 DNA: TGTGCCAGTACTAAACAGGGGGCCAAAAACATTCAGTACTTC.

CDR3 sequence reads: CASSGQLNTEAFF. The CDR3 bases are TGTGCCAGCAGCGGACAGTTAAACACTGAAGCTTTCTTT. The chain recombines TRBV9 with TRBJ1-1; tentatively, D is TRBD1 (5 bases). Trimming removed 3 bases from V and 2 bases from J, with 8 bases in between. The germline gives CDR1 SGDLS, CDR2 YYNGEE. CDR3 length equals 13 residues.